Sequencing of this T cell receptor (beta chain) was carried out in a study of identical twins. The CDR3 loop spans 12 amino acids. V trimming: 7 bases; J trimming: 7 bases; junction bases outside the gene matches: 6. TCRdb reanalysed the 5' RACE reads using MiXCR and keeps one entry per CDR3 protein. This table has about 240,000 distinct CDR3 sequences, roughly a tenth appearing once. Study conclusions and caveats: Sharing of beta out-of-frame sequences by twins showed a weaker excess.

This clonotype was recorded many times. Antigen: not known. The origin of this receptor is a man between 45 and 60 years old in good health. Sequenced material: memory T cells sorted from blood. V gene TRBV12-3 or TRBV12-4 combines with J gene TRBJ1-2; the match to TRBD1 covers 7 bases. CDR3 DNA sequence: TGTGCCAGCACCATGGCAGGGGGTGGCTACACCTTC. Residues: CASTMAGGGYTF.